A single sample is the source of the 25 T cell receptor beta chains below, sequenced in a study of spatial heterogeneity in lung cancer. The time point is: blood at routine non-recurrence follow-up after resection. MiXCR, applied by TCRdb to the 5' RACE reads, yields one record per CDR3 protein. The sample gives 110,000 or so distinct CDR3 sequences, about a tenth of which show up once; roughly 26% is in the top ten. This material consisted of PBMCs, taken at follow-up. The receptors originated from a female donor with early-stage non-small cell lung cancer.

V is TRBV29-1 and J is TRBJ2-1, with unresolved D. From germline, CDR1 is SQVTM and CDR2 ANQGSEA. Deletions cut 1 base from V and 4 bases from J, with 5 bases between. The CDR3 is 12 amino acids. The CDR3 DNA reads TGCAGCGTTGAAGGGAGATACAATGAGCAGTTCTTC. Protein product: CSVEGRYNEQFF.

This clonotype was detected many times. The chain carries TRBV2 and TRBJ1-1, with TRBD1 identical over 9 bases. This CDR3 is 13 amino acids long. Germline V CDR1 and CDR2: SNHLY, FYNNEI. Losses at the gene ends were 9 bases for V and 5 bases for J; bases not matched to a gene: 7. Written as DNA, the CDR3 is TGTGCCAGTATACAGGGGGCTGGGACTGAAGCTTTCTTT. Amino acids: CASIQGAGTEAFF. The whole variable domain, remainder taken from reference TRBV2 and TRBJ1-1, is EPEVTQTPSHQVTQMGQEVILRCVPISNHLYFYWYRQILGQKVEFLVSFYNNEISEKSEIFDDQFSVERPDGSNFTLKIRSTKLEDSAMYFCASIQGAGTEAFFGQGTRLTVV.

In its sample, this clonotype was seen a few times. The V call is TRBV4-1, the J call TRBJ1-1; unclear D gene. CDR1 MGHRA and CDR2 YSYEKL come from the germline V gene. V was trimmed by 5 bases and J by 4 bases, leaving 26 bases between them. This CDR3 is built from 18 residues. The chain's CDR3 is CASSKKPGPIVFGTEAFF. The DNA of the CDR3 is TGCGCCAGCAGCAAAAAACCGGGCCCCATTGTTTTCGGCACTGAAGCTTTCTTT.

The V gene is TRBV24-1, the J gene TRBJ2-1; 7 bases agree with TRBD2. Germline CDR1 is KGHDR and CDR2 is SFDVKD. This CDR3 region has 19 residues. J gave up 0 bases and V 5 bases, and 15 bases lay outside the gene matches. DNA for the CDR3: TGTGCCACCAGTGTCCCGAGACCTAGCGGTCCTAGCTCCTACAATGAGCAGTTCTTC. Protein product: CATSVPRPSGPSSYNEQFF.

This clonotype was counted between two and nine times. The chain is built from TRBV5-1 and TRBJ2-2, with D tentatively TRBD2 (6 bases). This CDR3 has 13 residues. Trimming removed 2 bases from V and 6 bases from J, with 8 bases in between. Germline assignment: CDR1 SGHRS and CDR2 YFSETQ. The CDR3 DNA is TGCGCCAGCAGCTTCCTAGCGCCCGGGGAGCTGTTTTTT. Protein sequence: CASSFLAPGELFF.

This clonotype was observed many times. CDR3 sequence (DNA): TGTGCCAGCAGCTTAAGTTGGAGGGCCATCGAGATGGTAGATGAGCAGTTCTTC. Protein product: CASSLSWRAIEMVDEQFF. The chain uses TRBV7-8 and TRBJ2-1, with D perhaps matching TRBD2 (6 bases). The CDR3 is 18 amino acids. V was pared by 2 bases and J by 8 bases, with 25 bases between. The germline CDR1 and CDR2 sequences are SGHVS and FQNEAQ.

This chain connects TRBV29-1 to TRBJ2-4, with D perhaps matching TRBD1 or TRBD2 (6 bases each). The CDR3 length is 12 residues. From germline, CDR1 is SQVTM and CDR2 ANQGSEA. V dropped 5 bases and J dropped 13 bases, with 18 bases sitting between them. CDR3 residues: CSVPGAGLSQYF. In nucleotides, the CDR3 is TGCAGCGTTCCGGGGGCAGGACTATCGCAGTACTTC.

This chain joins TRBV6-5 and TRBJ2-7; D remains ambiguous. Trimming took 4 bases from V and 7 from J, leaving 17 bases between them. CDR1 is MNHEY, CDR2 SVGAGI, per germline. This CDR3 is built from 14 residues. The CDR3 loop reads CASSSAGPLREQYF. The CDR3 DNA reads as TGTGCCAGCAGTTCCGCCGGGCCACTGAGGGAGCAGTACTTC.

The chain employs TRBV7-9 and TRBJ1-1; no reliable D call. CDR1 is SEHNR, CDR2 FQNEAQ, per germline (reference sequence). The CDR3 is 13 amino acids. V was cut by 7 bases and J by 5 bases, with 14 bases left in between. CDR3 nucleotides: TGTGCCAGCACCCGAGGGCATTGGACTGAAGCTTTCTTT. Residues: CASTRGHWTEAFF.

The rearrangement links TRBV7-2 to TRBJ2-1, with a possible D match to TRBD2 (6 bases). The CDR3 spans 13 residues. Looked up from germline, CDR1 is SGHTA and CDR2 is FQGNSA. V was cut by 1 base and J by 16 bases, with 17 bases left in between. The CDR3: CASSLDPTGLTFF. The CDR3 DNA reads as TGTGCCAGCAGCTTAGACCCGACGGGACTTACCTTCTTC.

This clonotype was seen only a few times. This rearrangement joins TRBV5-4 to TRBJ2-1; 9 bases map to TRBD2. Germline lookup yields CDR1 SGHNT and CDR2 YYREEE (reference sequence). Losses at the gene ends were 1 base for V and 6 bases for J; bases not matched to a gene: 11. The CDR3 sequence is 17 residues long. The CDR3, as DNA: TGTGCCAGCAGCTTGCTAGCGGGATCGGGATGGGGCAATGAGCAGTTCTTC. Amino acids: CASSLLAGSGWGNEQFF. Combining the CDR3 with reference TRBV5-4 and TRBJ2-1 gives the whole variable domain ETGVTQSPTHLIKTRGQQVTLRCSSQSGHNTVSWYQQALGQGPQFIFQYYREEENGRGNFPPRFSGLQFPNYSSELNVNALELDDSALYLCASSLLAGSGWGNEQFFGPGTRLTVL.

CDR3 DNA sequence: TGTGCCAGCAGTGCATTCGGGACGAACCAAGAGACCCAGTACTTC. Protein: CASSAFGTNQETQYF. The chain is built from TRBV2 and TRBJ2-5; perhaps D is TRBD1 or TRBD2 (5 bases each). The germline gives CDR1 SNHLY, CDR2 FYNNEI. Deletions cut 4 bases from V and 0 bases from J, with 12 bases between. CDR3 length: 15 residues.

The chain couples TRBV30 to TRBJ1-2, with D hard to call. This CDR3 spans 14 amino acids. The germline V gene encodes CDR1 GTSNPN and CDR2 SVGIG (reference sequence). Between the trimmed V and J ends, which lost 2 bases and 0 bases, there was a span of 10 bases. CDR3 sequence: CAWSSKQANYGYTF. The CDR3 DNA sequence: TGTGCCTGGAGTAGCAAGCAGGCTAACTATGGCTACACCTTC.

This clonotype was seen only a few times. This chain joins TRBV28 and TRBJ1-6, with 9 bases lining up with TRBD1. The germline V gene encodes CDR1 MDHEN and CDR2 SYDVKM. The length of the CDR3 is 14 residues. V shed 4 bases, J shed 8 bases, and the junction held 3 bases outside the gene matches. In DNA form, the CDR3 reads TGTGCCAGCAGTTCGGGACAGGGAGATTCACCCCTCCACTTT. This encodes CASSSGQGDSPLHF.

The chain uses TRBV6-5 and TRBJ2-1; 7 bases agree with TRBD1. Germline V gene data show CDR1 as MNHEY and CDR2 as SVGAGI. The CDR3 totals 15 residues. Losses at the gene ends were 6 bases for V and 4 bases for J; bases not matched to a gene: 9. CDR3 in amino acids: CASSLFYRGYNEQFF. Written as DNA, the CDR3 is TGTGCCAGCAGCCTTTTCTACAGGGGTTACAATGAGCAGTTCTTC.

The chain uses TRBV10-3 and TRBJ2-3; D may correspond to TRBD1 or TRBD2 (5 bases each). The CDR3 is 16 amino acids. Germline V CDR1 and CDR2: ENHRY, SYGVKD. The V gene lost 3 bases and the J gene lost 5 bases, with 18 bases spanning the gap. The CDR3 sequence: CAISDRGTPQGDTQYF. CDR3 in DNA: TGTGCCATCAGTGACCGAGGGACCCCCCAGGGAGATACGCAGTATTTT.

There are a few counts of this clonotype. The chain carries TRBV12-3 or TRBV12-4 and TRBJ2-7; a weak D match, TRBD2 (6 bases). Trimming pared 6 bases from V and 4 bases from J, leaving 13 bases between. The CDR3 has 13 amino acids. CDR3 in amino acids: CASRPAAGYEQYF. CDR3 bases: TGTGCCAGCAGGCCCGCGGCGGGGTACGAGCAGTACTTC.

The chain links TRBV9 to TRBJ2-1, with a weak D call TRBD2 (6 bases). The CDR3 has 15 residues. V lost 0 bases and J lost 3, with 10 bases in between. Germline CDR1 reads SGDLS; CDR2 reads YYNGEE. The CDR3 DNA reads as TGTGCCAGCAGCGTAGACGGGAGAAACTACAATGAGCAGTTCTTC. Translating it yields CASSVDGRNYNEQFF. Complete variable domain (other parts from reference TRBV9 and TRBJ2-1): DSGVTQTPKHLITATGQRVTLRCSPRSGDLSVYWYQQSLDQGLQFLIQYYNGEERAKGNILERFSAQQFPDLHSELNLSSLELGDSALYFCASSVDGRNYNEQFFGPGTRLTVL.

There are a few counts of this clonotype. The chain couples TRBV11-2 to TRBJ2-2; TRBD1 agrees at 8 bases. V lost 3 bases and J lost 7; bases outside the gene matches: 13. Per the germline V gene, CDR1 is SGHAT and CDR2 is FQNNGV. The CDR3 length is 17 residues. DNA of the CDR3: TGTGCCAGCAGCTTCCCCCAAGGACAGGGTTTTCACGGGGAGCTGTTTTTT. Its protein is CASSFPQGQGFHGELFF.

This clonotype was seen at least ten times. CDR3 sequence reads: CASKDRARTEAFF. The DNA for the CDR3 is TGTGCCAGCAAGGACAGGGCTAGGACTGAAGCTTTCTTT. The chain recombines TRBV11-1 with TRBJ1-1; TRBD1 matches 8 bases. V dropped 7 bases and J dropped 5; count of bases not matched to a gene: 6. Germline values: CDR1 SGHAT, CDR2 FQDESV (reference sequence). The CDR3 totals 13 residues.

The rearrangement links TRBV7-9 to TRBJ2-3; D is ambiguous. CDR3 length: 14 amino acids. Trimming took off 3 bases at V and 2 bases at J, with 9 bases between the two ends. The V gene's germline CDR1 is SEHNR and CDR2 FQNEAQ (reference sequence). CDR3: CASSFGSITDTQYF. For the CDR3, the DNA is TGTGCCAGCAGCTTTGGGTCTATCACAGATACGCAGTATTTT.

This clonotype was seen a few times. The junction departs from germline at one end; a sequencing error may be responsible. Here the CDR3 reads CASSLAPPGTGGPRNEQFF. In DNA, the CDR3 is TGTGCCAGCAGCCTAGCCCCTCCGGGTACGGGAGGACCCCGCAATGAGCAGTTCTTC. V usage is TRBV7-6 and J usage is TRBJ2-1, with 7 bases aligning to TRBD2. The CDR3 loop spans 19 amino acids. Germline loops: CDR1 SGHVS, CDR2 FNYEAQ.

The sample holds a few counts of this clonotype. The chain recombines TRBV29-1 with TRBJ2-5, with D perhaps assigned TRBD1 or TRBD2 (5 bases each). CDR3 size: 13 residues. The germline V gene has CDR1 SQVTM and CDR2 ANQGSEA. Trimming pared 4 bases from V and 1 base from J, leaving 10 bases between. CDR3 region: CSVVKGPQETQYF. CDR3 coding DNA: TGCAGCGTTGTGAAGGGACCCCAAGAGACCCAGTACTTC.

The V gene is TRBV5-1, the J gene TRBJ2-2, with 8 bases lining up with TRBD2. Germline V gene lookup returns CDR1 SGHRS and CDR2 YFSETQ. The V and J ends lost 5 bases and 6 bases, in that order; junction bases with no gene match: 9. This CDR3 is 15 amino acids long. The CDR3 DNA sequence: TGCGCCAGCAGGGAGAGGACTAGCTCGTCCGGGGAGCTGTTTTTT. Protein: CASRERTSSSGELFF.

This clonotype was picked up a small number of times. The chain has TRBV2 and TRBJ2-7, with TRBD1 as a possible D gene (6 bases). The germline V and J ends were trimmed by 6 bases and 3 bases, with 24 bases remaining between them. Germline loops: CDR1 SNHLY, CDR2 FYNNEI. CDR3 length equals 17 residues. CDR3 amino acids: CASSPVRVLARGYEQYV. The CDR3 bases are TGTGCCAGCAGCCCTGTTAGGGTATTGGCCAGGGGCTACGAGCAGTACGTC.